This is a list of T cell receptor beta chains from one sample in a study of blood T cell repertoires in COVID-19. TCRdb keeps only in-frame clones here, not all; method: immunoSEQ multiplex PCR. The sample holds under 300,000 clones, more than 60% seen once. The specimen was peripheral blood. These receptors all stem from a woman aged 40 to 49 with active or convalescent COVID-19. Both conserved end residues are part of each CDR3. A D gene is named only where the DNA matches it firmly. Size values are once, few and many counts, or a class for expanded clones, and some rows have none.

abundance: NA
j_gene: TRBJ1-1
len: 15
v_gene: TRBV7-3
d_gene: TRBD1
CDR3nt: TGTGCCAGCAGCCCGTCTGGGACAGGGTGGACTGAAGCTTTCTTT
CDR3aa: CASSPSGTGWTEAFF

abundance: NA
j_gene: TRBJ1-1
len: 12
v_gene: TRBV14
d_gene: NA
CDR3nt: TGTGCCAGCAGCGCTCGACTTGGGTGGGCTTTCTTT
CDR3aa: CASSARLGWAFF

abundance: NA
j_gene: TRBJ2-1
len: 16
v_gene: TRBV5-4
d_gene: TRBD2
CDR3nt: TGTGCCAGCAGCTTGGGCGGGGGGGCCTCCTACAATGAGCAGTTCTTC
CDR3aa: CASSLGGGASYNEQFF

abundance: few
j_gene: TRBJ1-5
len: 15
v_gene: TRBV27
d_gene: NA
CDR3nt: TGTGCCAGCATCACAGGATTTAATAGCAATCAGCCCCAGCATTTT
CDR3aa: CASITGFNSNQPQHF

abundance: NA
j_gene: TRBJ1-2
len: 14
v_gene: TRBV7-9
d_gene: TRBD1
CDR3nt: TGTGCCAGCAGCTTAGGGACAGGTCTCTATGGCTACACCTTC
CDR3aa: CASSLGTGLYGYTF

abundance: NA
j_gene: TRBJ2-6
len: 20
v_gene: TRBV2
d_gene: TRBD2
CDR3nt: TGTGCCAGCAGTGAATTTAACCCACTAGCGGGGGGGCGTGGGGCCAACGTCCTGACTTTC
CDR3aa: CASSEFNPLAGGRGANVLTF

abundance: NA
j_gene: TRBJ1-4
len: 15
v_gene: TRBV5-1
d_gene: TRBD1
CDR3nt: TGCGCCAGCAGCTTGGGGGACAGCTCCAATGAAAAACTGTTTTTT
CDR3aa: CASSLGDSSNEKLFF

abundance: NA
j_gene: TRBJ1-2
len: 13
v_gene: TRBV20-1
d_gene: NA
CDR3nt: TGCAGTGCTAGTTCGGCAGGGCTATATGGCTACACCTTC
CDR3aa: CSASSAGLYGYTF

abundance: few
j_gene: TRBJ2-3
len: 15
v_gene: TRBV6-5
d_gene: NA
CDR3nt: TGTGCCAGCAGTTACTCGCGGACAGTTCCAGATACGCAGTATTTT
CDR3aa: CASSYSRTVPDTQYF

abundance: NA
j_gene: TRBJ1-1
len: 15
v_gene: TRBV5-1
d_gene: NA
CDR3nt: TGCGCCAGCAGCTTGAGGCAGGGGAGGGACACTGAAGCTTTCTTT
CDR3aa: CASSLRQGRDTEAFF

abundance: medium-sized
j_gene: TRBJ2-5
len: 15
v_gene: TRBV6-5
d_gene: NA
CDR3nt: TGTGCCAGTACCGGGGGAGGTGGGATACAAGAGACCCAGTACTTC
CDR3aa: CASTGGGGIQETQYF

abundance: NA
j_gene: TRBJ1-4
len: 13
v_gene: TRBV6-5
d_gene: TRBD1
CDR3nt: TGTGCCAGCCGACCGTGGACAGGGGAAAAACTGTTTTTT
CDR3aa: CASRPWTGEKLFF

abundance: NA
j_gene: TRBJ2-5
len: 15
v_gene: TRBV14
d_gene: NA
CDR3nt: TGTGCCAGCAGCCAAGTAAGGGGCCCCCAAGAGACCCAGTACTTC
CDR3aa: CASSQVRGPQETQYF

abundance: NA
j_gene: TRBJ2-1
len: 16
v_gene: TRBV5-1
d_gene: TRBD2
CDR3nt: TGCGCCAGCAGCACGACTAGCGGGGGGGCTCTAAATGAGCAGTTCTTC
CDR3aa: CASSTTSGGALNEQFF

abundance: NA
j_gene: TRBJ1-2
len: 13
v_gene: TRBV18
d_gene: TRBD1
CDR3nt: TGTGCCAGCACATCCGGGACAGGAGATGGCTACACCTTC
CDR3aa: CASTSGTGDGYTF

abundance: NA
j_gene: TRBJ2-5
len: 14
v_gene: TRBV28
d_gene: TRBD1
CDR3nt: TGTGCCAGCACCCAGGGGGTAAGCGGAGAGACCCAGTACTTC
CDR3aa: CASTQGVSGETQYF

abundance: NA
j_gene: TRBJ1-1
len: 13
v_gene: TRBV12-3/TRBV12-4
d_gene: TRBD1
CDR3nt: TGTGCCAGCAGTCGGGGACAGGGGGCAGGGACTTTCTTT
CDR3aa: CASSRGQGAGTFF

abundance: once
j_gene: TRBJ1-2
len: 15
v_gene: TRBV6-5
d_gene: NA
CDR3nt: TGTGCCAGCAGAGATTCGGACAGAAATTTCTATGGCTACACCTTC
CDR3aa: CASRDSDRNFYGYTF

abundance: few
j_gene: TRBJ1-2
len: 13
v_gene: TRBV28
d_gene: NA
CDR3nt: TGTGCCAGCAGTCTCGATCCTACCTATGGCTACACCTTC
CDR3aa: CASSLDPTYGYTF

abundance: NA
j_gene: TRBJ2-5
len: 13
v_gene: TRBV19
d_gene: TRBD1
CDR3nt: TGTGCCAGTGGTCCCCAGGGGGCTGAGACCCAGTACTTC
CDR3aa: CASGPQGAETQYF

abundance: NA
j_gene: TRBJ2-5
len: 18
v_gene: TRBV5-1
d_gene: TRBD2
CDR3nt: TGCGCCAGCAGCTTGGCTATGGGTCTAGCGGGGTCTCAAGAGACCCAGTACTTC
CDR3aa: CASSLAMGLAGSQETQYF

abundance: NA
j_gene: TRBJ1-5
len: 13
v_gene: TRBV2
d_gene: TRBD1
CDR3nt: TGTGCCACCCAAGACAGGGTGACTCAGCCCCAGCATTTT
CDR3aa: CATQDRVTQPQHF

abundance: NA
j_gene: TRBJ2-5
len: 16
v_gene: TRBV14
d_gene: TRBD2
CDR3nt: TGTGCCAGCAGCCAAGATCTTTTACTAGCGGGGGGCCTTCCCCACTTC
CDR3aa: CASSQDLLLAGGLPHF

abundance: NA
j_gene: TRBJ1-4
len: 14
v_gene: TRBV2
d_gene: NA
CDR3nt: TGTGCCAGCAGCCGGGAAGCAACTAATGAAAAACTGTTTTTT
CDR3aa: CASSREATNEKLFF

abundance: NA
j_gene: TRBJ2-5
len: 13
v_gene: TRBV5-5
d_gene: TRBD1
CDR3nt: TGTGCCAGCAGCTCACAGGGGGCAGAGACCCAGTACTTC
CDR3aa: CASSSQGAETQYF

abundance: NA
j_gene: TRBJ1-6
len: 16
v_gene: TRBV2
d_gene: NA
CDR3nt: TGTGCCAGCAGTGAAGGTTCATTGGCCTGGCAGTCACCCCTCCACTTT
CDR3aa: CASSEGSLAWQSPLHF

abundance: NA
j_gene: TRBJ2-7
len: 14
v_gene: TRBV7-9
d_gene: NA
CDR3nt: TGTGCCAGCAGCTTAGAGGGCGGGGCCTACGAGCAGTACTTC
CDR3aa: CASSLEGGAYEQYF

abundance: NA
j_gene: TRBJ1-2
len: 13
v_gene: TRBV5-1
d_gene: TRBD1
CDR3nt: TGCGCCAGCAGCCAGGGGGATGACTATGGCTACACCTTC
CDR3aa: CASSQGDDYGYTF

abundance: NA
j_gene: TRBJ1-1
len: 14
v_gene: TRBV7-6
d_gene: TRBD1
CDR3nt: TGTGCCAGCAGCTCACAGGGGAGAGGGACTGAAGCTTTCTTT
CDR3aa: CASSSQGRGTEAFF

abundance: NA
j_gene: TRBJ2-7
len: 15
v_gene: TRBV10-3
d_gene: TRBD2
CDR3nt: TGTGCCATCAGTGAGTGGCGGGGGTCCTCCTACGAGCAGTACTTC
CDR3aa: CAISEWRGSSYEQYF

abundance: few
j_gene: TRBJ1-5
len: 14
v_gene: TRBV27
d_gene: NA
CDR3nt: TGTGCCAGCAGTTTATCTTCCCGACAGAGGCCCCAGCATTTT
CDR3aa: CASSLSSRQRPQHF

abundance: NA
j_gene: TRBJ2-7
len: 15
v_gene: TRBV2
d_gene: NA
CDR3nt: TGTGCCAGCAGTGAGATGGGTAACAGGGTGTGCGAGCAGTACTTC
CDR3aa: CASSEMGNRVCEQYF

abundance: NA
j_gene: TRBJ2-1
len: 15
v_gene: TRBV20-1
d_gene: NA
CDR3nt: TGCAGTGCTAGTGTGGCGGGGGCCACTTGGAATGAGCAGTTCTTC
CDR3aa: CSASVAGATWNEQFF

abundance: NA
j_gene: TRBJ2-2
len: 14
v_gene: TRBV15
d_gene: TRBD1
CDR3nt: TGTGCCACCGAGCGACAGGGGAACACCGGGGAGCTGTTTTTT
CDR3aa: CATERQGNTGELFF

abundance: few
j_gene: TRBJ1-4
len: 16
v_gene: TRBV29-1
d_gene: TRBD1
CDR3nt: TGCAGCGTTGTGGGCTACAGGGGAGCAACTAATGAAAAACTGTTTTTT
CDR3aa: CSVVGYRGATNEKLFF

abundance: once
j_gene: TRBJ2-1
len: 16
v_gene: TRBV12-5
d_gene: NA
CDR3nt: TGTGCTAGTGGTTTGGGTGGAGGACAGAAATACAATGAGCAGTTCTTC
CDR3aa: CASGLGGGQKYNEQFF

abundance: NA
j_gene: TRBJ2-2
len: 15
v_gene: TRBV5-4
d_gene: TRBD2
CDR3nt: TGTGCCAGCACCCCAGAGGCGGGGGGAACCGGGGAGCTGTTTTTT
CDR3aa: CASTPEAGGTGELFF

abundance: NA
j_gene: TRBJ1-5
len: 15
v_gene: TRBV5-5
d_gene: TRBD1
CDR3nt: TGTGCCAGCAGCGGTGGACAGGAAGAGAATCAGCCCCAGCATTTT
CDR3aa: CASSGGQEENQPQHF

abundance: NA
j_gene: TRBJ1-4
len: 13
v_gene: TRBV12-3/TRBV12-4
d_gene: NA
CDR3nt: TGTGCCAGCAGTTTGCAGGTTAATGAAAAACTGTTTTTT
CDR3aa: CASSLQVNEKLFF

abundance: NA
j_gene: TRBJ2-1
len: 16
v_gene: TRBV7-9
d_gene: NA
CDR3nt: TGTGCCAGCAGCAAAAGACATATCAGCTCCTACAATGAGCAGTTCTTC
CDR3aa: CASSKRHISSYNEQFF

abundance: many
j_gene: TRBJ2-5
len: 13
v_gene: TRBV6-5
d_gene: NA
CDR3nt: TGTGCCAGCAGCCGCGGAGGTCCGGAGACCCAGTACTTC
CDR3aa: CASSRGGPETQYF

abundance: NA
j_gene: TRBJ2-1
len: 15
v_gene: TRBV5-4
d_gene: TRBD1
CDR3nt: TGTGCCAGCAGCTTATGGGACAGCCTATACAATGAGCAGTTCTTC
CDR3aa: CASSLWDSLYNEQFF

abundance: NA
j_gene: TRBJ2-7
len: 14
v_gene: TRBV5-5
d_gene: TRBD1
CDR3nt: TGTGCCAGCAGCTCCCAGGGGGCTTTCCTCGAGCAGTACTTC
CDR3aa: CASSSQGAFLEQYF

abundance: NA
j_gene: TRBJ1-4
len: 14
v_gene: TRBV5-1
d_gene: NA
CDR3nt: TGCGCCAGCAGCTTAGCGAAGCGGAATGAAAAACTGTTTTTT
CDR3aa: CASSLAKRNEKLFF

abundance: NA
j_gene: TRBJ1-4
len: 14
v_gene: TRBV28
d_gene: TRBD1
CDR3nt: TGTGCCAGCTCGACCGGGACAGGGAATGAAAAACTGTTTTTT
CDR3aa: CASSTGTGNEKLFF

abundance: NA
j_gene: TRBJ2-7
len: 15
v_gene: TRBV5-1
d_gene: NA
CDR3nt: TGCGCCAGCAGCTCGGATCCGACTAGTACGTACGAGCAGTACTTC
CDR3aa: CASSSDPTSTYEQYF

abundance: NA
j_gene: TRBJ1-1
len: 13
v_gene: TRBV12-3/TRBV12-4
d_gene: TRBD1
CDR3nt: TGTGCCAGCAGAAGGACAGGGCCCACTGAAGCTTTCTTT
CDR3aa: CASRRTGPTEAFF

abundance: NA
j_gene: TRBJ1-1
len: 17
v_gene: TRBV19
d_gene: TRBD1
CDR3nt: TGTGCCAGTAGTATAGGGCTCCGGGACAGGGGGTTCACTGAAGCTTTCTTT
CDR3aa: CASSIGLRDRGFTEAFF

abundance: NA
j_gene: TRBJ2-7
len: 15
v_gene: TRBV9
d_gene: TRBD2
CDR3nt: TGTGCCAGCAGCGTAGTCGGACTAGCGGGGGGAGAGCAGTACTTC
CDR3aa: CASSVVGLAGGEQYF

abundance: NA
j_gene: TRBJ1-3
len: 14
v_gene: TRBV30
d_gene: NA
CDR3nt: TGTGCCTGGAGTGTACTGAATTCTGGAAACACCATATATTTT
CDR3aa: CAWSVLNSGNTIYF

abundance: NA
j_gene: TRBJ2-2
len: 14
v_gene: TRBV6-2/TRBV6-3
d_gene: TRBD1
CDR3nt: TGTGCCAGCAGCGGGACAGCTAACACCGGGGAGCTGTTTTTT
CDR3aa: CASSGTANTGELFF

abundance: NA
j_gene: TRBJ2-3
len: 14
v_gene: TRBV4-1
d_gene: NA
CDR3nt: TGCGCCAGCAGCCCCCTCCGGGGCACAGATACGCAGTATTTT
CDR3aa: CASSPLRGTDTQYF